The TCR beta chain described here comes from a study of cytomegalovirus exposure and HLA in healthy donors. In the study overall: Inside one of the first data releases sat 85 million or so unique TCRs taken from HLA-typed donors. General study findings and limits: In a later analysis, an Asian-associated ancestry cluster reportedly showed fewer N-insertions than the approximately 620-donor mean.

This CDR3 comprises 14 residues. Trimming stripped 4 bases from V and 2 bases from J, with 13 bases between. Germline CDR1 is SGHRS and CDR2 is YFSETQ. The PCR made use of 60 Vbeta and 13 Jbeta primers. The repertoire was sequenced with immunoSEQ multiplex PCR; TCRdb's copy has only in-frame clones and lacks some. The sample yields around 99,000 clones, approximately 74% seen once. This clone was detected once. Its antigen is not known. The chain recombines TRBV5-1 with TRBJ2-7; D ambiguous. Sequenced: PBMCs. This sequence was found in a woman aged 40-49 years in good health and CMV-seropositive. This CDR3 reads CASSDQHSTYEQYF. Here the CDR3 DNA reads TGCGCCAGCAGCGATCAACATTCAACCTACGAGCAGTACTTC.